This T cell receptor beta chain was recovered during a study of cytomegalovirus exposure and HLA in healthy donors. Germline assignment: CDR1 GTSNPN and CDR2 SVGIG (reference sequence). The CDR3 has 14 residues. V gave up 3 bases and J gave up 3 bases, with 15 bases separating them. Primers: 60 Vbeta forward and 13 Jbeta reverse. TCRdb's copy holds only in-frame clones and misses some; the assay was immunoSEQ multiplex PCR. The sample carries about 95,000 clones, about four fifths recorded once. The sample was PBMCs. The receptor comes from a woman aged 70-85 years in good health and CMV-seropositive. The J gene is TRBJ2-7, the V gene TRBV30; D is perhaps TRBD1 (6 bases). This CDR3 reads CAWRDRDTDYEQYF. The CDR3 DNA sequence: TGTGCCTGGAGAGACCGGGACACGGACTACGAGCAGTACTTC.